This TCR beta chain stems from a study of blood T cell repertoires in COVID-19. Background on the study: Collection of acute and convalescent COVID-19 samples took place in the United States, Italy and Spain. PBMCs, B-cell-depleted T cells, or T cells provided the cDNA or gDNA that made up the material.

CDR1 MRHNA and CDR2 SNTAGT come from the germline V gene. Trimming cost V 5 bases and J 2 bases, with 12 bases left between them. The CDR3 extends over 14 amino acids. Original processing methods: Estimated nucleated cell counts came from reference gene primer amplification. The repertoire was sequenced with immunoSEQ multiplex PCR; TCRdb's copy has only in-frame clones and lacks some. That table is the source of V, J and clone size, and D and trimming were worked out from the DNA. The table shows about 310,000 clones, with 80% to 90% occurring only once. The V and J genes are TRBV6-4 and TRBJ1-1; TRBD1 is a possible D gene (6 bases). Specimen: peripheral blood. The sequence was collected from a woman between 45 and 65 years old who had recovered from COVID-19. CDR3 nucleotide sequence: TGTGCCAGCAGTCCTGGACAGAACAACACTGAAGCTTTCTTT. Translation: CASSPGQNNTEAFF.